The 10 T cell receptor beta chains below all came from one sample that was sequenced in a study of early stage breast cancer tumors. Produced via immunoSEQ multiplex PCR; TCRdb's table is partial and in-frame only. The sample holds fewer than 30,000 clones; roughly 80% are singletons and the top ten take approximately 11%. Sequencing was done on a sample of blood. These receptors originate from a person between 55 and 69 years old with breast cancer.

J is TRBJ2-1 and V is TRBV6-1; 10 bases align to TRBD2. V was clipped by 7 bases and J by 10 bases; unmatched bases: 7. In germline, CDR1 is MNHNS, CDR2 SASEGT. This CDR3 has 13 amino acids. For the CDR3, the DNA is TGTGCCAGCACGGGACTAGCGAGGGAGGAGCAGTTCTTC. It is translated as CASTGLAREEQFF.

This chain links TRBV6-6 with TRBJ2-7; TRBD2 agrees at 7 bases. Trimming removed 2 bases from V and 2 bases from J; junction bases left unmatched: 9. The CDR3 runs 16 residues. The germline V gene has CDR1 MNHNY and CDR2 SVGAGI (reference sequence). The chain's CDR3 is CASSYTGLEGPYEQYF. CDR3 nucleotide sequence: TGTGCCAGCAGTTACACCGGACTAGAAGGACCCTACGAGCAGTACTTC.

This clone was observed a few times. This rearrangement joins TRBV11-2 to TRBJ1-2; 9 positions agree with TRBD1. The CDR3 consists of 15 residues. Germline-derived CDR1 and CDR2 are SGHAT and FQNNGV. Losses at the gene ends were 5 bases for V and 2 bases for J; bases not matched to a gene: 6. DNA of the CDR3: TGTGCCAGCAGCCTGGAGACAGGGGGAAACTATGGCTACACCTTC. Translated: CASSLETGGNYGYTF.

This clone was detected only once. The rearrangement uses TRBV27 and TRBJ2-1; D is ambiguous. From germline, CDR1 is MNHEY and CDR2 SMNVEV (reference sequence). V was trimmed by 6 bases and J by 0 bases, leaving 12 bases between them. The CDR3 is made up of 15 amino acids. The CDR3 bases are TGTGCCAGCAGCCGCCTAGACCGCTCCTACAATGAGCAGTTCTTC. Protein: CASSRLDRSYNEQFF.

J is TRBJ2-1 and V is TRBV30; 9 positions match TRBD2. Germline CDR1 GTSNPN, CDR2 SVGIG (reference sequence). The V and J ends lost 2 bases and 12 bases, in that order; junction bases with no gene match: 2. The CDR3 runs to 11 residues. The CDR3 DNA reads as TGTGCCTGGAGTCTAGCGGGAAGGCAGTTCTTC. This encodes CAWSLAGRQFF.

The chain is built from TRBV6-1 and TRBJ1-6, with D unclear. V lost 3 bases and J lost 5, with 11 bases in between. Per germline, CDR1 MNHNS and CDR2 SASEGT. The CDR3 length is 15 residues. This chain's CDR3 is CASSEQWRDNSPLHF. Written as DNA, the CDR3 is TGTGCCAGCAGTGAGCAGTGGCGGGATAATTCACCCCTCCACTTT.

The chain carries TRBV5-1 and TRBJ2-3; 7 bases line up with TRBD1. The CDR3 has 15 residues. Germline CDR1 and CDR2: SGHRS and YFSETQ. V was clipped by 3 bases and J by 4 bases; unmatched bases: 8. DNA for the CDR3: TGCGCCAGCAGCTCCAGACAGGGTTTGGCAGATACGCAGTATTTT. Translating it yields CASSSRQGLADTQYF.

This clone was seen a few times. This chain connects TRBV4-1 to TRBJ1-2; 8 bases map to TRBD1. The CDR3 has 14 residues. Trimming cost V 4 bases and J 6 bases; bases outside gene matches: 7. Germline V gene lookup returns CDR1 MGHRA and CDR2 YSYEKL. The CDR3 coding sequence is TGCGCCAGCAGCCGAACGGGACAGGACGATGGCTACACCTTC. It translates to CASSRTGQDDGYTF.

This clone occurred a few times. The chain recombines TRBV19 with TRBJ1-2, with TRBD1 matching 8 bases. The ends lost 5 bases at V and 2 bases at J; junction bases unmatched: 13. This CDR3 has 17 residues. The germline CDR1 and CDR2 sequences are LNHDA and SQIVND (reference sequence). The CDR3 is CASSSSTGVGANYGYTF. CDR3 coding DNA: TGTGCCAGTAGTTCCTCGACAGGGGTGGGGGCCAACTATGGCTACACCTTC.

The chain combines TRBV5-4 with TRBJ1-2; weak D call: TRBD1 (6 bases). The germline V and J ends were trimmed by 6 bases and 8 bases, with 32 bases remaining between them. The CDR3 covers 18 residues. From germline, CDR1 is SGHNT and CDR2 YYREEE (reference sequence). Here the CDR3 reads CASTPARSTGHQARGYTF. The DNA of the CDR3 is TGTGCCAGCACCCCCGCAAGGTCGACAGGTCATCAAGCACGCGGCTACACCTTC.